Here is one T cell receptor (beta chain) with its context. This clonotype was counted at least ten times. What this receptor recognizes is not known. No qualities accompany the bases; no much larger clone lies one base away. From the germline V gene, CDR1 is SGHTA and CDR2 is FQGNSA. Germline trimming amounts to 5 bases on V and 4 bases on J, with 8 as the count of junction bases outside the gene matches. The CDR3 contains 14 residues, cysteine and phenylalanine counted. The only DNA kept is the CDR3, 42 bases in frame from the first base. The data were taken from a study of glioma-infiltrating T cells (dated by TCRdb to 2016 to 2017). Context from the whole study: TCR alpha- and beta-chain repertoires were sequenced from glioma tissue, non-neoplastic brain tissue and matched peripheral blood mononuclear cells. To gauge divergence between tissue and blood T-cell populations, every tissue-infiltrating repertoire was compared against the peripheral blood repertoire from the same patient. Three low-grade glioma patients, fewer than 10 primary glioblastoma patients and three non-glioma patients contributing non-neoplastic brain tissue were included in the paired cohort.

What the work shows at the level of the full study, not this receptor alone: Group comparisons rested on small numbers: three non-neoplastic, three low-grade glioma and roughly 8 glioblastoma patients. In non-neoplastic patients, VJ-independent divergence between tissue and blood fell below expectation, whereas in all gliomas, and especially in low-grade gliomas, the divergence rose above expectation. Very few CDR3 sequences were shared between tissue and blood, attributed to high CDR3 diversity and limited sampling.

TCR alpha and beta CDR3 regions were amplified with the iRepertoire nested amplicon-rescue multiplex PCR (arm-PCR) platform from RNA. For one-step reverse transcription and amplification, about 85-450 ng of tissue mRNA or PBMC total RNA was used as input. Following bead purification, Illumina adapters were added by a secondary multiplex PCR, and libraries between 200 and 400 bp were gel-purified. The libraries contained internal 6-nucleotide barcodes that were used for demultiplexing. Libraries were sequenced on an Illumina MiSeq with 2x220 or 2x250 nucleotide paired-end reads. In the source study's methods: Paired reads were merged using FLASH 1.2.11 and aligned with BWA-MEM to the GRCh37 human genome, and TRA and TRB reads were then extracted. V and J assignment used an IMGT-derived reference of cassette sequences and CDR3 motifs that included pseudogenes. Reads were translated in three frames, and productive CDR3s were defined by a C…FGXG motif without stop codons. A clonotype was defined as a unique combination of a V-J cassette pair and a CDR3 amino acid sequence. Hamming distance filtering was applied to reads, with thresholds set by the sequence error rate of each sample in mapped regions. TCRdb ran its own pipeline on the public reads, namely fastp trimming at Q25 and MiXCR clone calling, and kept in-frame beta chains. Rows are unified per CDR3 protein, each entry keeping the most common DNA and genes. It is TCRdb's table, rather than the study itself, that gives the V and J calls and clone size. In this sample the table shows approximately 110,000 distinct CDR3 sequences, 20% to 30% of which occur a single time. 35% of the sample goes to the ten largest clones.

The clonotype comes from a human donor with low-grade glioma or glioblastoma, undergoing nonglioma brain surgery, or in good health (not recorded which). Recombination connected TRBV7-2 to TRBJ2-7, with TRBD1 matching 7 junction bases. Sample: glioma tissue, nonneoplastic brain tissue, or PBMCs (not recorded which). The DNA sequence follows: TGTGCCAGCAGCCCCAGGACAGGTCTTTACGAGCAGTACTTC. Its translation reads: CASSPRTGLYEQYF.